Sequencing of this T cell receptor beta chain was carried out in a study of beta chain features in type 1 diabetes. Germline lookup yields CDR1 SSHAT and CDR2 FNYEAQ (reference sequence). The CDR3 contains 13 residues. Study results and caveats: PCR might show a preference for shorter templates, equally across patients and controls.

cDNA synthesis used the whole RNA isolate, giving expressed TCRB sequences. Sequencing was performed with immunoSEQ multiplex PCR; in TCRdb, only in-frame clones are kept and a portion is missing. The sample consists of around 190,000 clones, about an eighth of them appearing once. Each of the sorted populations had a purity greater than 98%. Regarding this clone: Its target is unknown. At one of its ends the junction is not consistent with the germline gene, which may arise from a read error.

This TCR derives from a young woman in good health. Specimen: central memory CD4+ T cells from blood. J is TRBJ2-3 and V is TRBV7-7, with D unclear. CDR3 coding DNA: TGTGCTAGCAGCGCCAGCGGCACAGATACGCAGTATTTT. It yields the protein CASSASGTDTQYF.